The 21 T cell receptor beta chains reported below all come from one sample, sequenced in a study of blood T cell repertoires in COVID-19 (dated by TCRdb to the early 2020s). The method was the immunoSEQ multiplex PCR assay. TCRdb mirrors the immuneACCESS table, restricted to in-frame sequences. Some clones are absent from its copies; in checked studies, under half trace to an unresolved V gene, and the reason for the others is unknown. For this sample there are approximately 250,000 clones; around four fifths appear just once. The ten largest clones take up around 4% of the sample. Sequenced sample: peripheral blood. These receptors all come from a man in his sixties with acute or convalescent COVID-19.

The chain carries TRBV28 and TRBJ2-1; TRBD2 agrees at 12 bases. Germline-derived CDR1 and CDR2 are MDHEN and SYDVKM. After removal of 5 bases from V and 9 bases from J, the junction contained 8 bases not matched to a gene. This CDR3 is 15 amino acids long. Written as DNA, the CDR3 is TGTGCCAGCAGTAACCGTCGACTAGCGGGAGTTGAGCAGTTCTTC. It translates to CASSNRRLAGVEQFF.

The V call is TRBV6-5, the J call TRBJ1-5, with 11 bases aligning to TRBD1. Germline CDR1 and CDR2: MNHEY and SVGAGI. Trimming cost V 6 bases and J 1 base; bases outside gene matches: 2. The CDR3 contains 15 residues. The chain's CDR3 is CASRGTGGSNQPQHF. The CDR3 region has the DNA TGTGCCAGCAGAGGGACAGGGGGGAGCAATCAGCCCCAGCATTTT.

The CDR3 region is CASSGRGSAYGYTF. CDR3 in DNA: TGTGCCAGCAGCGGCCGCGGCAGCGCCTATGGCTACACCTTC. V is TRBV9 and J is TRBJ1-2, with no clear D. Trimming removed 3 bases from V and 4 bases from J, with 13 bases in between. Germline assignment: CDR1 SGDLS and CDR2 YYNGEE. This CDR3 region has 14 residues. Variable domain in full (rest from reference TRBV9 and TRBJ1-2): DSGVTQTPKHLITATGQRVTLRCSPRSGDLSVYWYQQSLDQGLQFLIQYYNGEERAKGNILERFSAQQFPDLHSELNLSSLELGDSALYFCASSGRGSAYGYTFGSGTRLTVV.

The chain is built from TRBV19 and TRBJ2-7, with TRBD2 matching 7 bases. The junction had 6 bases not matched to a gene; V was cut back by 6 bases and J by 1 base. Germline CDR1 reads LNHDA; CDR2 reads SQIVND (reference sequence). This CDR3 comprises 14 residues. The CDR3 spells CASSSSGLSYEQYF. CDR3 coding DNA: TGTGCCAGTAGCAGTAGCGGGTTGTCCTACGAGCAGTACTTC.

The V gene is TRBV4-2, the J gene TRBJ2-3; 9 positions match TRBD2. Germline V lookup: CDR1 LGHNA, CDR2 YNFKEQ. The CDR3 consists of 17 residues. J lost 5 bases, V lost 3 bases, and 12 bases had no gene match. CDR3 nucleotides: TGTGCCAGCAGCCATACCTTAGCGGGGGCCCAGGGAGATACGCAGTATTTT. Amino acid sequence: CASSHTLAGAQGDTQYF.

V and J are TRBV5-1 and TRBJ1-2, with 7 bases fitting TRBD1. Germline-derived CDR1 and CDR2 are SGHRS and YFSETQ. The CDR3 has 14 residues. V shed 0 bases, J shed 6 bases, and the junction held 5 bases outside the gene matches. The CDR3 reads CASSLAGRGDGYTF. CDR3 DNA: TGCGCCAGCAGCTTGGCCGGCAGGGGGGATGGCTACACCTTC.

This clone was observed a few times. The gene calls are TRBV27 and TRBJ2-7; 8 bases align to TRBD1. The trim removed 8 bases at V and 3 bases at J, leaving 6 bases unmatched. This CDR3 spans 13 amino acids. Germline CDR1 is MNHEY and CDR2 is SMNVEV (reference sequence). The CDR3 protein is CASGDRGSYEQYF. CDR3 DNA: TGTGCCAGCGGCGACAGGGGAAGCTACGAGCAGTACTTC.

Only a few counts were recorded for this clone. The gene calls are TRBV12-3 or TRBV12-4 and TRBJ1-1; D not resolved. The CDR3 is 13 residues long. V lost 3 bases, J lost 2 bases, and 7 bases lay in between. The CDR3 is CASSLGLNTEAFF. The CDR3 DNA reads as TGTGCCAGCAGTTTGGGCTTAAACACTGAAGCTTTCTTT.

This clone was detected a few times. The chain recombines TRBV29-1 with TRBJ1-2; the match to TRBD1 covers 7 bases. Germline V gene sequence: CDR1 SQVTM, CDR2 ANQGSEA. The trim removed 5 bases at V and 0 bases at J, leaving 0 bases unmatched. The CDR3 is made up of 12 amino acids. The CDR3 sequence is CSVTGANYGYTF. CDR3 nucleotides: TGCAGCGTTACAGGGGCTAACTATGGCTACACCTTC.

This chain joins TRBV2 and TRBJ1-6; no clear D. Trimming cost V 6 bases and J 10 bases, with 16 bases left between them. There are 14 residues in the CDR3. Germline V gene data show CDR1 as SNHLY and CDR2 as FYNNEI. The CDR3 bases are TGTGCCAGCAGCCAAGGGAGGGAACGATCACCCCTCCACTTT. Translated, it gives CASSQGRERSPLHF.

The CDR3 nucleotides read TGTGCCAGTATACGAGGGAACTCCTATGGCTACACCTTC. Protein sequence: CASIRGNSYGYTF. The chain is built from TRBV19 and TRBJ1-2; D gene uncertain. V dropped 7 bases and J dropped 4 bases, with 13 bases sitting between them. The CDR3 loop spans 13 amino acids. CDR1 is LNHDA and CDR2 is SQIVND in the germline V gene (reference sequence).

V gene TRBV4-3 combines with J gene TRBJ2-5; D is unresolved. The CDR3 length is 15 residues. V was pared by 2 bases and J by 2 bases, with 12 bases between. The germline V gene has CDR1 LGHNA and CDR2 YSLEER. The CDR3 reads CASSQLFPSQETQYF. Written as DNA, the CDR3 is TGCGCCAGCAGCCAATTATTCCCTTCTCAAGAGACCCAGTACTTC.

The rearrangement links TRBV18 to TRBJ1-4; no clear D. The V end was cut by 3 bases, the J end by 3 bases, with 11 bases between. Germline lookup yields CDR1 KGHSH and CDR2 LQKENI. The CDR3 is 15 residues long. For the CDR3, the DNA is TGTGCCAGCTCACCGGCCCGCCAGGCTAATGAAAAACTGTTTTTT. Its protein product is CASSPARQANEKLFF.

The chain couples TRBV7-2 to TRBJ2-7; 7 positions match TRBD1. This CDR3 has 15 residues. From germline, CDR1 is SGHTA and CDR2 FQGNSA. The ends lost 1 base at V and 11 bases at J; junction bases unmatched: 14. The CDR3 region is CASSLGKGAQSSKYF. The CDR3 DNA sequence: TGTGCCAGCAGCTTAGGGAAGGGGGCGCAGTCTAGTAAGTACTTC.

The chain joins TRBV9 to TRBJ1-1; the D is unclear. V dropped 0 bases and J dropped 5 bases, with 8 bases sitting between them. The germline V gene has CDR1 SGDLS and CDR2 YYNGEE. The CDR3 contains 13 residues. In DNA form, the CDR3 reads TGTGCCAGCAGCGTAGTCCCCGGGACTGAAGCTTTCTTT. Residues: CASSVVPGTEAFF. The complete variable domain, with remaining parts taken from reference TRBV9 and TRBJ1-1, reads DSGVTQTPKHLITATGQRVTLRCSPRSGDLSVYWYQQSLDQGLQFLIQYYNGEERAKGNILERFSAQQFPDLHSELNLSSLELGDSALYFCASSVVPGTEAFFGQGTRLTVV.

The chain carries TRBV5-1 and TRBJ2-2; TRBD2 is a possible D gene (5 bases). Trimming took off 0 bases at V and 2 bases at J, with 11 bases between the two ends. This CDR3 has 16 residues. The V gene's germline CDR1 is SGHRS and CDR2 YFSETQ. The CDR3, as DNA: TGCGCCAGCAGCTTGGCGGCACGGACTAACACCGGGGAGCTGTTTTTT. This sequence encodes CASSLAARTNTGELFF.

The rearrangement uses TRBV6-5 and TRBJ2-3; the D is unclear. Per the germline V gene, CDR1 is MNHEY and CDR2 is SVGAGI. Trimming shortened V by 8 bases and J by 1 base, and 13 bases separated the two germline ends. The CDR3 consists of 14 residues. The CDR3 DNA reads TGTGCCAGCGGGTGGATGGCGGGCACAGATACGCAGTATTTT. This translates into CASGWMAGTDTQYF.

The chain carries TRBV19 and TRBJ2-7; the match to TRBD1 covers 7 bases. Germline CDR1 and CDR2: LNHDA and SQIVND (reference sequence). Losses at the gene ends were 1 base for V and 2 bases for J; bases not matched to a gene: 2. The CDR3 consists of 14 residues. CDR3 nucleotides: TGTGCCAGTAGTATAGGGACAGGAGCCTACGAGCAGTACTTC. It is translated as CASSIGTGAYEQYF. The full variable domain, rest sourced from reference TRBV19 and TRBJ2-7, is DGGITQSPKYLFRKEGQNVTLSCEQNLNHDAMYWYRQDPGQGLRLIYYSQIVNDFQKGDIAEGYSVSREKKESFPLTVTSAQKNPTAFYLCASSIGTGAYEQYFGPGTRLTVT.

This chain connects TRBV19 to TRBJ2-4, with 10 bases that match TRBD1. The CDR3 consists of 15 residues. With V trimmed by 8 bases and J by 1 base, 5 bases remained unmatched. Looked up from germline, CDR1 is LNHDA and CDR2 is SQIVND (reference sequence). This chain's CDR3 is CASERTGGAKNIQYF. In DNA, the CDR3 is TGTGCCAGTGAACGGACAGGGGGGGCCAAAAACATTCAGTACTTC.

The genes are TRBV3-1 (or the pseudogene TRBV3-2) and TRBJ2-3, with D possibly being TRBD2 (7 bases). The CDR3 sequence is 17 residues long. CDR1 is LGHDT and CDR2 is YNNKEL in the germline V gene (reference sequence). The V end was cut by 1 base, the J end by 3 bases, with 17 bases between. The CDR3 here is CASSQGWAGARTDTQYF. In DNA form, the CDR3 reads TGTGCCAGCAGCCAAGGGTGGGCGGGGGCTCGGACAGATACGCAGTATTTT.

The sample holds a few counts of this clone. V usage is TRBV3-1 (or the pseudogene TRBV3-2) and J usage is TRBJ1-6, with D possibly TRBD1 on 5 matching bases. V lost 4 bases and J 7 bases, leaving 14 bases between the germline ends. Germline V gene lookup returns CDR1 LGHDT and CDR2 YNNKEL (reference sequence). The CDR3 is 15 amino acids. The CDR3 sequence is CASSLRGEWNSPLHF. In DNA form, the CDR3 reads TGTGCCAGCAGCCTCCGGGGGGAGTGGAATTCACCCCTCCACTTT.